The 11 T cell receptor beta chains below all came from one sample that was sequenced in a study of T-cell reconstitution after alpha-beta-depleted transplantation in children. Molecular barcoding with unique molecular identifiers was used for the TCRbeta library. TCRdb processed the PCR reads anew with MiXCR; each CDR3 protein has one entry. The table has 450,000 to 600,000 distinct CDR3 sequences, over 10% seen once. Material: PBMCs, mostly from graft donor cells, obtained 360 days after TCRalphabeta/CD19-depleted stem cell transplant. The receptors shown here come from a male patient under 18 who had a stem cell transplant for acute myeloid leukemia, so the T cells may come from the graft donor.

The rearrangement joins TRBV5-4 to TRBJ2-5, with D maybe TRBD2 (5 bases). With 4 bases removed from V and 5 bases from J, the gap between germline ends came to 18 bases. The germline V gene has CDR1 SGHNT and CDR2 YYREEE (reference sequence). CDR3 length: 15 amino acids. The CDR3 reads CASSLSWGVGETQYF. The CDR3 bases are TGTGCCAGCAGCCTATCTTGGGGAGTGGGGGAGACCCAGTACTTC. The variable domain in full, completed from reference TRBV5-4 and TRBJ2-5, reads ETGVTQSPTHLIKTRGQQVTLRCSSQSGHNTVSWYQQALGQGPQFIFQYYREEENGRGNFPPRFSGLQFPNYSSELNVNALELDDSALYLCASSLSWGVGETQYFGPGTRLLVL.

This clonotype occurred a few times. CDR3 DNA sequence: TGTGCCAGCAGCTCGCAGCGGTGGGGCGGGAAATCCTACGAGCAGTACTTC. As protein: CASSSQRWGGKSYEQYF. V is TRBV13 and J is TRBJ2-7; tentative D call: TRBD2 (6 bases). The CDR3 totals 17 residues. V was cut by 4 bases and J by 1 base, with 20 bases left in between. CDR1 and CDR2 from the germline V gene are PRHDT and FYEKMQ (reference sequence).

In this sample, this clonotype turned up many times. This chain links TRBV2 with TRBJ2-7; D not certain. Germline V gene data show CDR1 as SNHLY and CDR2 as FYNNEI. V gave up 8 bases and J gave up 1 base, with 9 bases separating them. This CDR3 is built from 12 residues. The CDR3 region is CASVPTSYEQYF. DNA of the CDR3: TGTGCCAGCGTCCCGACATCCTACGAGCAGTACTTC.

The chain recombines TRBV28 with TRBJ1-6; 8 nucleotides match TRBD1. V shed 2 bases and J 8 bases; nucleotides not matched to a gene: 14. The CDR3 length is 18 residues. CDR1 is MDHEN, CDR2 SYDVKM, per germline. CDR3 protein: CASSLSAGGHENDSPLHF. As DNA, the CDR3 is TGTGCCAGCAGTTTAAGCGCAGGGGGCCACGAGAACGATTCACCCCTCCACTTT.

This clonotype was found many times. The CDR3 DNA reads TGTGCCAGCAGCCCCCTAGCAGGGGCGCGGAGTGAAAAACTGTTTTTT. Its translation: CASSPLAGARSEKLFF. The chain is built from TRBV7-9 and TRBJ1-4; a possible D gene is TRBD1 (6 bases). The CDR3 sequence is 16 residues long. Trimming took 5 bases from V and 7 from J, leaving 20 bases between them. Germline loops: CDR1 SEHNR, CDR2 FQNEAQ (reference sequence).

The CDR3 DNA reads TGTGCCTGGAGTGTCCGGCGGGAGGGCTACGAGCAGTACTTC. Translation: CAWSVRREGYEQYF. The V gene is TRBV30, the J gene TRBJ2-7; 9 nucleotides line up with TRBD2. CDR1 is GTSNPN and CDR2 is SVGIG in the germline V gene (reference sequence). V lost 0 bases and J lost 3; bases outside the gene matches: 3. CDR3 length equals 14 residues. Using reference TRBV30 and TRBJ2-7 for the parts outside the CDR3, the full variable domain is SQTIHQWPATLVQPVGSPLSLECTVEGTSNPNLYWYRQAAGRGLQLLFYSVGIGQISSEVPQNLSASRPQDRQFILSSKKLLLSDSGFYLCAWSVRREGYEQYFGPGTRLTVT.

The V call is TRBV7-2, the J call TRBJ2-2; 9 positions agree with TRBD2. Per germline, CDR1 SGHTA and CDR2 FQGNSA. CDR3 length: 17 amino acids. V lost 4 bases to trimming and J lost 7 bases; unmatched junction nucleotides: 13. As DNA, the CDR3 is TGTGCCAGCAGCTCCGTACGAACTAGCGGGTCTATCGGGGAGCTGTTTTTT. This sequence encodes CASSSVRTSGSIGELFF.

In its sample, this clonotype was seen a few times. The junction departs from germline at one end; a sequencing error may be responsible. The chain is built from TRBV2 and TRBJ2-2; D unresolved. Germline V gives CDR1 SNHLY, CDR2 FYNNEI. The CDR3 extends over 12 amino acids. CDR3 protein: CASREGAGELFF. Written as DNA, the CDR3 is TGTGCCAGCAGGGAAGGCGCCGGGGAGCTGTTTTTT.

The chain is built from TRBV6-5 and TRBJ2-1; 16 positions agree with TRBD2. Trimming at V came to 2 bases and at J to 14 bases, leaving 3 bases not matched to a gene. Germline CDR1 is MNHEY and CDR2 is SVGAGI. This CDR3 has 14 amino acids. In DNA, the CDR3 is TGTGCCAGCAGTTACGGGACTAGCGGGAGGGCTGAGTTCTTC. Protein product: CASSYGTSGRAEFF.

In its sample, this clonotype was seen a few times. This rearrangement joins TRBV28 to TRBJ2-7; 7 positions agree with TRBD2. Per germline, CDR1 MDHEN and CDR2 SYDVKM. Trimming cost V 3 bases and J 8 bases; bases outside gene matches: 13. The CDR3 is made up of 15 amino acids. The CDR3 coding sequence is TGTGCCAGCAGTTTCCCCGGGCTAGCGGCCGAGAAGCAGTACTTC. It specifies CASSFPGLAAEKQYF.

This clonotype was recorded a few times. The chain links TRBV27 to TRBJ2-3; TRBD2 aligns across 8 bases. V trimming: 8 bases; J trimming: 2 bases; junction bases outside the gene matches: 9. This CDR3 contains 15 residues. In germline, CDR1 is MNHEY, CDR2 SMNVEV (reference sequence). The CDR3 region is CASALAGPNTDTQYF. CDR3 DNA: TGTGCCAGCGCATTAGCGGGGCCCAACACAGATACGCAGTATTTT.